The source of this T cell receptor beta chain is a study of blood T cell repertoires in COVID-19. Grouping used clinical history reported by participants in a survey and questionnaire. Germline lookup yields CDR1 SGHDN and CDR2 FVKESK. CDR3 length: 15 residues. V was shortened by 1 base and J by 3 bases, with 9 bases between the two germline ends. The method was immunoSEQ multiplex PCR; TCRdb's version includes in-frame clones alone and lacks a portion of them. Seen here are about 380,000 clones, around 87% observed once, and the top ten hold about 1.5%. The source material was PBMCs or T cells enriched from blood (not recorded which). The receptor comes from a man aged 30 to 39 who had recovered from COVID-19. The chain links TRBV14 to TRBJ2-2, with D tentatively TRBD2 (6 bases). CDR3 nucleotide sequence: TGTGCCAGCAGCCAAGCCCCGGGGGACACCGGGGAGCTGTTTTTT. Protein product: CASSQAPGDTGELFF.